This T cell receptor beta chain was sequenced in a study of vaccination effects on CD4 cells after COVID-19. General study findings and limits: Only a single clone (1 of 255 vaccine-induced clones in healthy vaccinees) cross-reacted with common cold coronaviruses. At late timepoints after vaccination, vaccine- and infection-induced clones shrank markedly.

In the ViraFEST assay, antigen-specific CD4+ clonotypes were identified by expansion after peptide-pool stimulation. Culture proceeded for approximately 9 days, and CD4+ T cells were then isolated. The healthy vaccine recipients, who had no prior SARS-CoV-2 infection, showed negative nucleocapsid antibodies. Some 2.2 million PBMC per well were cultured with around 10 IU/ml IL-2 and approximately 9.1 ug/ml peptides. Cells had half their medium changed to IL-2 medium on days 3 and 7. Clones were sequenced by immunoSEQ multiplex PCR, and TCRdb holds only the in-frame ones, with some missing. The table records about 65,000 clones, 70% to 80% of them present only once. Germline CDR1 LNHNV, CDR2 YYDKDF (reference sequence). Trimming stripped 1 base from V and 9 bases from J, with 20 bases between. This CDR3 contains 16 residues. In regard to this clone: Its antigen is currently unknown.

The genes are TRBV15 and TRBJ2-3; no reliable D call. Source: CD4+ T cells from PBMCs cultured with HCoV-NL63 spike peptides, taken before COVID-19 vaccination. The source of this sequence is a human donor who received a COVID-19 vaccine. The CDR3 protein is CATSRGGAVPPGTQYF. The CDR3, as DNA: TGTGCCACCAGCAGAGGTGGAGCAGTCCCCCCCGGGACGCAGTATTTT. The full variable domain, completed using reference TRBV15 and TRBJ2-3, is DAMVIQNPRYQVTQFGKPVTLSCSQTLNHNVMYWYQQKSSQAPKLLFHYYDKDFNNEADTPDNFQSRRPNTSFCFLDIRSPGLGDTAMYLCATSRGGAVPPGTQYFGPGTRLTVL.